A single sample gave rise to the 2 T cell receptor beta chains below, sequenced in a study of OX40 agonist ivuxolimab in advanced cancers. Library preparation employed the immunoSEQ multiplex PCR assay. Held by TCRdb, this immuneACCESS table contains in-frame sequences only and omits some clones. Under half of the omission traces to an unresolved V gene where checked; the cause of the rest is unknown. This sample is represented by under 20,000 clones; over 70% of them were singletons. Around 20% of the sample rests with the top ten. Source: CD4+ or CD8+ T cells sorted from blood, taken in a trial of the OX40 agonist ivuxolimab. The origin of the receptors is an adult with an advanced solid tumor such as melanoma, head and neck, liver or kidney cancer.

The J gene is TRBJ2-1, the V gene TRBV9; D call uncertain. The CDR3 is made up of 14 amino acids. V shed 0 bases and J shed 6 bases, with 10 bases lying between them. Germline V gene data show CDR1 as SGDLS and CDR2 as YYNGEE. The CDR3 loop is CASSVAGNSNEQFF. The DNA of the CDR3 is TGTGCCAGCAGCGTAGCTGGGAACTCCAATGAGCAGTTCTTC.

The V and J genes are TRBV7-6 and TRBJ2-2, with 14 positions matching TRBD2. This CDR3 has 17 residues. CDR1 is SGHVS and CDR2 is FNYEAQ in the germline V gene. The V gene end was trimmed by 3 bases and the J gene end by 2 bases; junction bases not matched to a gene: 2. The CDR3 sequence is CASSLGLAGANTGELFF. In DNA, the CDR3 is TGTGCCAGCAGCTTGGGACTAGCGGGGGCAAACACCGGGGAGCTGTTTTTT.